Listed below are T cell receptor beta chains from one sample, sequenced in a study of blood T cell repertoires in COVID-19. Data came from immunoSEQ multiplex PCR; TCRdb stores just in-frame clones and leaves some out. The sample comprises around 150,000 clones, roughly 85% of which are singletons, and roughly 8.6% rests with the top ten. The sequencing sample was made of peripheral blood. The receptors come from a man aged 55-75 years with acute or convalescent COVID-19. CDR3s include the opening cysteine and the closing phenylalanine or tryptophan. Fields, in order: clone size, CDR3 length, V gene, D gene, J gene, CDR3 DNA, CDR3 protein. D genes are given only for firm matches. Some rows have no size entry. The others give once, few or many, or a class for an expanded clone.

.	15	TRBV27	.	TRBJ2-3	TGTGCCAGCAGTTTATCTAGCGGAGTCACAGATACGCAGTATTTT	CASSLSSGVTDTQYF
once	16	TRBV5-1	TRBD2	TRBJ2-1	TGCGCCAGCAGCCCGGGAAGCGGGAGTTCCTACAATGAGCAGTTCTTC	CASSPGSGSSYNEQFF
.	16	TRBV9	TRBD1	TRBJ2-2	TGTGCCAGCAGCTCCGGACAGGGGGTCCCCCCCGGGGAGCTGTTTTTT	CASSSGQGVPPGELFF
.	15	TRBV9	.	TRBJ1-4	TGTGCCAGCAGCGCCACAGGTGAGGAGTCGGAAAAACTGTTTTTT	CASSATGEESEKLFF
.	12	TRBV11-2	.	TRBJ1-1	TGTGCCAGCAGCTTAGGTCGCACTGAAGCTTTCTTT	CASSLGRTEAFF
.	13	TRBV28	.	TRBJ1-5	TGTGCCAGCAACCCTCGGGCCCGGGGGCCCCAGCATTTT	CASNPRARGPQHF
.	15	TRBV28	.	TRBJ1-5	TGTGCTGGTGCGCCCCCCGGCGAGGGCAATCAGCCCCAGCATTTT	CAGAPPGEGNQPQHF
.	12	TRBV29-1	.	TRBJ2-7	TGCAGCACTTGGGACACAAGCTACGAGCAGTACTTC	CSTWDTSYEQYF
.	13	TRBV7-9	.	TRBJ2-7	TGTCCCAAGAACGGAGAGGCCAACTACGAGCAGTACTTC	CPKNGEANYEQYF
.	16	TRBV6-1	TRBD2	TRBJ2-1	TGTGCCAGCAGTGAATTTCGGGAGGGACCTCTGGATGAGCAGTTCTTC	CASSEFREGPLDEQFF
.	15	TRBV11-2	.	TRBJ1-1	TGTGCCAGCAGCCTAACACAGGGAGTATGGACTGAAGCTTTCTTT	CASSLTQGVWTEAFF
few	13	TRBV10-1	.	TRBJ2-5	TGCGCCAGCAGCAGGGGGGTCGACGAGACCCAGTACTTC	CASSRGVDETQYF
.	14	TRBV5-1	.	TRBJ1-2	TGCGCCAGCAGCTTGGCTCAGGGCTCCTATGGCTACACCTTC	CASSLAQGSYGYTF
.	14	TRBV3-1/TRBV3-2	TRBD2	TRBJ2-7	TGTGCCAGCAGTTTGGGACTAGCGGGGGCAGAGCAGTACTTC	CASSLGLAGAEQYF
once	15	TRBV3-1/TRBV3-2	TRBD2	TRBJ2-4	TGTGCCAGCAGCCAAGATTGGCGGGAGCGGAACATTCAGTACTTC	CASSQDWRERNIQYF
.	17	TRBV9	TRBD1	TRBJ2-6	TGTGCCAGCAGCGCCCGCGGGACAGGGACTGGGGCCAACGTCCTGACTTTC	CASSARGTGTGANVLTF
.	15	TRBV15	.	TRBJ2-1	TGTGCCACCAGCAGAGACCCGGGTAGAAGCGATGAGCAGTTCTTC	CATSRDPGRSDEQFF
.	13	TRBV2	.	TRBJ1-2	TGTGCCAGCAGCCTTACAGCTAACTATGGCTACACCTTC	CASSLTANYGYTF
.	14	TRBV29-1	.	TRBJ2-2	TGCAGCGTGCTCAGGTACGCGAACACCGGGGAGCTGTTTTTT	CSVLRYANTGELFF
few	12	TRBV3-1/TRBV3-2	.	TRBJ2-7	TGTGCCAGCAGCCAGGCCTCCTACGAGCAGTACTTC	CASSQASYEQYF
.	12	TRBV30	.	TRBJ1-1	TGTGCCTGGAGTAAGGGGGTATCTGAAGCTTTCTTT	CAWSKGVSEAFF
.	15	TRBV4-2	.	TRBJ1-1	TGTGCCAGCAGCCAGGCCCCGGGACAGAACACTGAAGCTTTCTTT	CASSQAPGQNTEAFF
.	14	TRBV6-1	.	TRBJ1-5	TGTGCCAGCAGTGATAAACAGGTAAATCAGCCCCAGCATTTT	CASSDKQVNQPQHF
once	15	TRBV14	.	TRBJ1-1	TGTGCCAGCAGCCCTCTGGGCTACAGGAACACTGAAGCTTTCTTT	CASSPLGYRNTEAFF
.	15	TRBV9	TRBD1	TRBJ1-4	TGTGCCAGCAGCCGCCAGACAGGGGCGGATGAAAAACTGTTTTTT	CASSRQTGADEKLFF
.	17	TRBV2	.	TRBJ2-6	TGTGCCAGCAGTGGGGTGGGGCGGAGCTCTGGGGCCAACGTCCTGACTTTC	CASSGVGRSSGANVLTF
.	12	TRBV29-1	TRBD1	TRBJ1-5	TGCAGCGTTGGTGAGGGGGCTCAGCCCCAGCATTTT	CSVGEGAQPQHF
.	16	TRBV7-9	TRBD2	TRBJ2-3	TGTGCCAGCAGCTGGGGACTAGCTGCTAGCACAGATACGCAGTATTTT	CASSWGLAASTDTQYF
.	12	TRBV29-1	.	TRBJ1-2	TGCAGCGTTGGTCGGCAGGGCTATGGCTACACCTTC	CSVGRQGYGYTF
.	15	TRBV5-1	TRBD1	TRBJ1-4	TGCGCCAGCAGCTTGGGAACAGGGGGGTATGAAAAACTGTTTTTT	CASSLGTGGYEKLFF
.	12	TRBV7-3	TRBD1	TRBJ1-2	TGTGCCAGCAGCGGAGGGGGCGGCTACTACACCTTC	CASSGGGGYYTF
.	16	TRBV4-1	.	TRBJ1-1	TGCGCCAGCAGCCAAGATCCTTTGGGCAGGGAACCTGAAGCTTTCTTT	CASSQDPLGREPEAFF
.	16	TRBV24-1	TRBD1	TRBJ1-2	TGTGCCACCAGTGACGGAGGACAGGGGATCGGCTATGGCTACACCTTC	CATSDGGQGIGYGYTF
.	14	TRBV7-3	.	TRBJ2-7	TGTGCCAGCAGCCTGTGGGCCAGGGGCTATTTCTTGGACTTC	CASSLWARGYFLDF
once	14	TRBV28	.	TRBJ1-3	TGTGCCAGCAGTCTTACAGGGTATGGAAACACCATATATTTT	CASSLTGYGNTIYF